This T cell receptor beta chain was captured in a study of T cell changes during pregnancy in multiple sclerosis. The germline V and J ends were trimmed by 0 bases and 8 bases, with 17 bases remaining between them. Germline-derived CDR1 and CDR2 are SGHRS and YFSETQ. The CDR3 is made up of 16 amino acids. This table comes from immunoSEQ multiplex PCR, and its TCRdb copy is limited to in-frame clones, with some not included. The table records approximately 37,000 clones, 75% to 90% of them present only once. This clone was found once. The sample in question was CD4+ T cells from peripheral blood mononuclear cells, obtained in the first trimester of pregnancy. This receptor was obtained from a female donor with multiple sclerosis, enrolled in a pregnancy study. The chain joins TRBV5-1 to TRBJ2-2; a weak D match, TRBD2 (6 bases). The CDR3 spells CASSLGGRTLKGELFF. The CDR3 DNA is TGCGCCAGCAGCTTGGGAGGGAGGACCCTTAAAGGGGAGCTGTTTTTT. The full variable domain, completed using reference TRBV5-1 and TRBJ2-2, is KAGVTQTPRYLIKTRGQQVTLSCSPISGHRSVSWYQQTPGQGLQFLFEYFSETQRNKGNFPGRFSGRQFSNSRSEMNVSTLELGDSALYLCASSLGGRTLKGELFFGEGSRLTVL.